This TCR beta chain appears in the sequencing data of a study of shared clonotypes between healthy human individuals. Using immunoSEQ multiplex PCR, the repertoire was profiled, and TCRdb retains in-frame clones only, with some absent. The table includes nearly 1,000,000 clones, roughly 72% detected once. V was trimmed by 0 bases and J by 3 bases, leaving 6 bases between them. This CDR3 is 13 amino acids long. Germline-derived CDR1 and CDR2 are SGDLS and YYNGEE. V is TRBV9 and J is TRBJ2-5; D ambiguous. Material: memory CD4+ T cells sorted from blood. The sample's subset: CD45RA-negative fraction. The origin of this receptor is a young man in good health. The CDR3 region has the DNA TGTGCCAGCAGCGTAGCTGGCGAAGAGACCCAGTACTTC. Residues: CASSVAGEETQYF.